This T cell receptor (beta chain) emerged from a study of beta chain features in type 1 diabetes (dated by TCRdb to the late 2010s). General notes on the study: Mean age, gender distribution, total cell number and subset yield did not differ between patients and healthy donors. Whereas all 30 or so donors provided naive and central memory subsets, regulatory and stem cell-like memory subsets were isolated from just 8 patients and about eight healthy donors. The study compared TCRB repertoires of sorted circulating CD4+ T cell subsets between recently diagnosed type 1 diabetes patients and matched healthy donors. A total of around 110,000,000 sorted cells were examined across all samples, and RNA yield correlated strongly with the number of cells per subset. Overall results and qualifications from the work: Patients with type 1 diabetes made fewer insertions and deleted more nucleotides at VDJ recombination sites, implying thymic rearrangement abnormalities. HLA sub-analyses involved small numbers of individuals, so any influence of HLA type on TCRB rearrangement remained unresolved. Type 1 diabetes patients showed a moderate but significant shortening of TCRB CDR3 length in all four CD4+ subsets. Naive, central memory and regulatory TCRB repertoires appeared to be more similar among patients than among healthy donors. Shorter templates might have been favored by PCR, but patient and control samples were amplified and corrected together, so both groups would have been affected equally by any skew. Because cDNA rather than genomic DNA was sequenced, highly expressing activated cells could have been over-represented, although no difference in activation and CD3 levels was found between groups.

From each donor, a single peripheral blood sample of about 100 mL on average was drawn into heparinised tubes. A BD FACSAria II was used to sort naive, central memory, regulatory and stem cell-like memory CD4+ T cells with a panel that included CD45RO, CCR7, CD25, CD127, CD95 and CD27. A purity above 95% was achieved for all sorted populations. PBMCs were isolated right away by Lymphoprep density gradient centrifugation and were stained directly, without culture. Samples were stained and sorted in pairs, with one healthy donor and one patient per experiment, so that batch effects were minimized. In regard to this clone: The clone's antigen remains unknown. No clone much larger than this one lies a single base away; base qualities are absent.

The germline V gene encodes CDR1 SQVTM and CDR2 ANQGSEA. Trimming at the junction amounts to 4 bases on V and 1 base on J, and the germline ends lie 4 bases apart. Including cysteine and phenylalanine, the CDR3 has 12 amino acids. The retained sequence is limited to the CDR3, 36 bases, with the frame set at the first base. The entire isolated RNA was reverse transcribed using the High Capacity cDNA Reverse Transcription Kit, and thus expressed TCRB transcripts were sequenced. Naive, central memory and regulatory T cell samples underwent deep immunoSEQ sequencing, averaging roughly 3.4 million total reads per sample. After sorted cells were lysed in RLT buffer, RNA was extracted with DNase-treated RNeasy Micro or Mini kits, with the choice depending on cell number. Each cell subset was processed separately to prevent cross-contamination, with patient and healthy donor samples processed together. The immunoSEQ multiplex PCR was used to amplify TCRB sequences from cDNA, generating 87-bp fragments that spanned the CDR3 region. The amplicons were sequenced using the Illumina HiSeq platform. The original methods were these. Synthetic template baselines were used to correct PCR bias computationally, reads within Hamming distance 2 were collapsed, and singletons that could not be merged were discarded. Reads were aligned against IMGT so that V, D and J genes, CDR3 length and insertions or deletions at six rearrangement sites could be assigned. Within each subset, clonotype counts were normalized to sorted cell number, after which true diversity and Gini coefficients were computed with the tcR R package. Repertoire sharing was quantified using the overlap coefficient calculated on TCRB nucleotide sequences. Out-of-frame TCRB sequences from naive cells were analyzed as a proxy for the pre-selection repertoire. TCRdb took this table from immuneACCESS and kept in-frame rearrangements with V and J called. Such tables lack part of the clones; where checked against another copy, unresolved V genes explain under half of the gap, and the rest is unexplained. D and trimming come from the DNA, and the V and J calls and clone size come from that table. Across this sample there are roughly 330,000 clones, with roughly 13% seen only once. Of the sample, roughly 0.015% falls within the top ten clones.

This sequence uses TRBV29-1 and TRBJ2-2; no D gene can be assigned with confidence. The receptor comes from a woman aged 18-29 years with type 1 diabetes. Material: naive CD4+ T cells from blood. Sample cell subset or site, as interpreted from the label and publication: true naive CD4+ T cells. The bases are TGCAGCGTTGCCGGGAACACCGGGGAGCTGTTTTTT. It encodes CSVAGNTGELFF.